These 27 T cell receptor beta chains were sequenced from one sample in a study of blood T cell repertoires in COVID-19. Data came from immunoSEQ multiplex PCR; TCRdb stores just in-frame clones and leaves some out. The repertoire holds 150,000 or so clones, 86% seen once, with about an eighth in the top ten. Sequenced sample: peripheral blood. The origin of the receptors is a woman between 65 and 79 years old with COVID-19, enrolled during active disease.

The CDR3 here is CASSPTGGGQPQHF. The CDR3 nucleotides are TGTGCCAGCAGTCCGACAGGGGGCGGTCAGCCCCAGCATTTT. The chain uses TRBV28 and TRBJ1-5, with 10 bases that match TRBD1. Germline CDR1 is MDHEN and CDR2 is SYDVKM. The CDR3 has 14 amino acids. Trimming took 5 bases from V and 6 from J; bases not matched to a gene: 4.

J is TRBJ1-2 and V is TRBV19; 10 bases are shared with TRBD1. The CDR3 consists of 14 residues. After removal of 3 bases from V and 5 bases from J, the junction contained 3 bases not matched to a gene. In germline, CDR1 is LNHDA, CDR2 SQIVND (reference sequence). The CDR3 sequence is CASSMGQGPYGYTF. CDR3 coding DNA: TGTGCCAGTAGTATGGGACAGGGGCCATATGGCTACACCTTC.

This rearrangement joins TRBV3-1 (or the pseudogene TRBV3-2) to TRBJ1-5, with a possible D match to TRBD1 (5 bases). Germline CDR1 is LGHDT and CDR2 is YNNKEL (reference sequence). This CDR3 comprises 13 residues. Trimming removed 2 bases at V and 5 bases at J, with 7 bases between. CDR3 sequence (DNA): TGTGCCAGCAGCCAAATCAGGGATCAGCCCCAGCATTTT. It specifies CASSQIRDQPQHF.

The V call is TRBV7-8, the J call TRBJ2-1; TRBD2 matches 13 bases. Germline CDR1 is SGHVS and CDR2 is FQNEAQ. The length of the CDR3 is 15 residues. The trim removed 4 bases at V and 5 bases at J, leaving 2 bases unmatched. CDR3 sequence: CASSWTSGGNNEQFF. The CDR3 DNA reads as TGTGCCAGCAGCTGGACTAGCGGGGGCAACAATGAGCAGTTCTTC.

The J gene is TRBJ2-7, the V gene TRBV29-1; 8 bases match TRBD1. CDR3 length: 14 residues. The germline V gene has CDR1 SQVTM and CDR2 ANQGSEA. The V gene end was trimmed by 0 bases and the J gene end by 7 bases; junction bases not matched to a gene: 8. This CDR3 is CSVEDRQGKSEQYF. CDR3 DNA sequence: TGCAGCGTTGAAGATAGACAGGGGAAGAGTGAGCAGTACTTC.

CDR3 coding DNA: TGTGCCAGCAGCCCGGGACTAGCGGGGATACAAGAGACCCAGTACTTC. Encoded protein: CASSPGLAGIQETQYF. The rearrangement joins TRBV7-3 to TRBJ2-5; 13 bases map to TRBD2. Germline V gene data show CDR1 as SGHTA and CDR2 as FQGTGA. Unmatched junction bases numbered 5, after V lost 5 bases and J lost 2 bases. CDR3 length equals 16 residues.

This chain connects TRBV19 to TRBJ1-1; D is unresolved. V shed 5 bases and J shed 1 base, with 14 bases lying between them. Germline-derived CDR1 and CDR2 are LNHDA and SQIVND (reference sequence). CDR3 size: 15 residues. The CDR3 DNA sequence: TGTGCCAGTAGTTCGCCGGGCCGGGGGAACACTGAAGCTTTCTTT. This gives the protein CASSSPGRGNTEAFF.

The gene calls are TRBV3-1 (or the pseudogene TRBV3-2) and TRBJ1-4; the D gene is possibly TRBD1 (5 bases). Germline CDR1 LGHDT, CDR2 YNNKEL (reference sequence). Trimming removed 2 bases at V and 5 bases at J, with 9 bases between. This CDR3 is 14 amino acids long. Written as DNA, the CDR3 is TGTGCCAGCAGCCAACGGGGGGGAAATGAAAAACTGTTTTTT. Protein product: CASSQRGGNEKLFF.

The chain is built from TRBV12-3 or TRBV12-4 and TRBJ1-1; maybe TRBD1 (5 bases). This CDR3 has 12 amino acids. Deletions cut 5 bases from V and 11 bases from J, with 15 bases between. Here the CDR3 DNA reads TGTGCCAGCAGTACCGACAGACGCTTCGCTTTCTTT. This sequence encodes CASSTDRRFAFF.

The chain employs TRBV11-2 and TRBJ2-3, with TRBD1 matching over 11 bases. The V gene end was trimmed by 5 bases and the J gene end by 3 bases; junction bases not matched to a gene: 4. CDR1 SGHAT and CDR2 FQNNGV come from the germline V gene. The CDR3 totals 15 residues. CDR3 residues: CASSRTGGETDTQYF. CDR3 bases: TGTGCCAGCAGCCGGACAGGGGGCGAAACAGATACGCAGTATTTT.

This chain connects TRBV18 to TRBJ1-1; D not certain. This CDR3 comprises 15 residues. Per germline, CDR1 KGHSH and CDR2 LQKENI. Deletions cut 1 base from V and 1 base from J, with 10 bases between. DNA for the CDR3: TGTGCCAGCTCACCACTGACAAACCGGAACACTGAAGCTTTCTTT. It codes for CASSPLTNRNTEAFF.

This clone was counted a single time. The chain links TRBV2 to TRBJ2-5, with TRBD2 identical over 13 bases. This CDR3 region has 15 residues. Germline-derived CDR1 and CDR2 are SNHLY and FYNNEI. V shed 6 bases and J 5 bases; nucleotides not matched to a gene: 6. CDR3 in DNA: TGTGCCAGCAGGGCGACTAGCGGGGGGTCGGAGACCCAGTACTTC. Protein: CASRATSGGSETQYF.

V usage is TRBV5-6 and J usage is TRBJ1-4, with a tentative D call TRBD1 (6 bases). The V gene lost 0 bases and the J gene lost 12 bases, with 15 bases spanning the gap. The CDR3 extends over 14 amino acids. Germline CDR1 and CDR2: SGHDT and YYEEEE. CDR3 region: CASSLAGSRGELFF. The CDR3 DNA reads TGTGCCAGCAGCTTGGCCGGTAGCAGGGGAGAACTGTTTTTT.

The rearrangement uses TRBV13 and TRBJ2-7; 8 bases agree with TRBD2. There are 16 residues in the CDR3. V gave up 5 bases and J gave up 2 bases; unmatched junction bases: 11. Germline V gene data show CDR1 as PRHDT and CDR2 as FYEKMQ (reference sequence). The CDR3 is CASSRTGAGGAYEQYF. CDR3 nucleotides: TGTGCCAGCAGCAGAACCGGGGCGGGGGGAGCCTACGAGCAGTACTTC.

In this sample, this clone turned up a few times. The CDR3 loop reads CASSRQGGTYNEQFF. The CDR3 coding sequence is TGTGCCAGCAGTAGACAGGGGGGGACCTACAATGAGCAGTTCTTC. The V call is TRBV2, the J call TRBJ2-1; 9 bases align to TRBD1. The CDR3 extends over 15 amino acids. Trimming at V came to 5 bases and at J to 2 bases, leaving 4 bases not matched to a gene. The germline V gene encodes CDR1 SNHLY and CDR2 FYNNEI.

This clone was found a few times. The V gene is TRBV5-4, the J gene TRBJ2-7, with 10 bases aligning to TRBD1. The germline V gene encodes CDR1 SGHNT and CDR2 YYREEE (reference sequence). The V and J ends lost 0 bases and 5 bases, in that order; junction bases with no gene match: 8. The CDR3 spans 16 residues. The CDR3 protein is CASSLDLGQGRNEQYF. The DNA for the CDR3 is TGTGCCAGCAGCTTGGACTTGGGACAGGGGCGAAACGAGCAGTACTTC.

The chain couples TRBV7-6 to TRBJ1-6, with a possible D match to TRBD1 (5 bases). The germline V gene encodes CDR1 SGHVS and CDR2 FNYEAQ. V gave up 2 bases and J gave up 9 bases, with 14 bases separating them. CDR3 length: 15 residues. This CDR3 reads CASSLYPGLSSPLHF. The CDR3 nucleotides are TGTGCCAGCAGCTTATACCCAGGGTTGAGTTCACCCCTCCACTTT. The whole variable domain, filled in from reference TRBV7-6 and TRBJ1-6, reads GAGVSQSPRYKVTKRGQDVALRCDPISGHVSLYWYRQALGQGPEFLTYFNYEAQQDKSGLPNDRFSAERPEGSISTLTIQRTEQRDSAMYRCASSLYPGLSSPLHFGNGTRLTVT.

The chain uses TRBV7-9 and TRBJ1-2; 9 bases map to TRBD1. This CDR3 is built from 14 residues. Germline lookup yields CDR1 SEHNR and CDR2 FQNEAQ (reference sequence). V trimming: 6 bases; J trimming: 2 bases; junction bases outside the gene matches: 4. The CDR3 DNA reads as TGTGCCAGCAGAATTGGACAGGGGAACTATGGCTACACCTTC. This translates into CASRIGQGNYGYTF.

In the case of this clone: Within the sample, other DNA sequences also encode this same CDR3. The CDR3 loop is CASSLGTGGNQPQHF. CDR3 DNA: TGTGCCAGCAGCCTCGGGACAGGGGGTAATCAGCCCCAGCATTTT. This chain uses TRBV3-1 (or the pseudogene TRBV3-2) with TRBJ1-5, with 11 bases aligning to TRBD1. The length of the CDR3 is 15 residues. V lost 4 bases and J lost 4; bases outside the gene matches: 3. Looked up from germline, CDR1 is LGHDT and CDR2 is YNNKEL (reference sequence).

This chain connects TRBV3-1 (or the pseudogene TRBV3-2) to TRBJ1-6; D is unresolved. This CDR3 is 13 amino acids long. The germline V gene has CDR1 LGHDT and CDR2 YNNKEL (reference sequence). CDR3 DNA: TGTGCTTTCTCCAGCTCCTATAATTCACCCCTCCACTTT. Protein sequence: CAFSSSYNSPLHF.

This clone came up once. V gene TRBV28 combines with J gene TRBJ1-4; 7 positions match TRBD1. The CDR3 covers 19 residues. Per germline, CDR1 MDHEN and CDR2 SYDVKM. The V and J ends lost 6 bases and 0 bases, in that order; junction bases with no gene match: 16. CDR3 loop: CASRNLRGQSLATNEKLFF. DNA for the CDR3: TGTGCCAGCAGGAACCTGAGGGGACAGTCACTTGCAACTAATGAAAAACTGTTTTTT.

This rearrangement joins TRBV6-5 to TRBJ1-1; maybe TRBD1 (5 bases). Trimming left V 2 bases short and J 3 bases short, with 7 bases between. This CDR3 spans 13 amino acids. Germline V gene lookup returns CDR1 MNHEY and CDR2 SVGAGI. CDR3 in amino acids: CASSYDSYTEAFF. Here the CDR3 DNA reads TGTGCCAGCAGTTACGACAGCTACACTGAAGCTTTCTTT.

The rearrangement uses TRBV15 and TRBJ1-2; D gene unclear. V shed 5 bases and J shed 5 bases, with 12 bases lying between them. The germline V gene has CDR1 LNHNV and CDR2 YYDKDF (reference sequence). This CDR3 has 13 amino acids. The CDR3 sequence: CATSDNGRYGYTF. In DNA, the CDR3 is TGTGCCACCAGCGATAATGGGAGATATGGCTACACCTTC.

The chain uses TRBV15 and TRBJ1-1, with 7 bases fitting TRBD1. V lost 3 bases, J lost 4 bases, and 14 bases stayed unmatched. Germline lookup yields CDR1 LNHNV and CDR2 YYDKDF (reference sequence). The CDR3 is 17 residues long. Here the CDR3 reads CATSRDYRTGESTEAFF. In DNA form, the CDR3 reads TGTGCCACCAGCAGGGACTACCGGACAGGAGAGTCCACTGAAGCTTTCTTT.

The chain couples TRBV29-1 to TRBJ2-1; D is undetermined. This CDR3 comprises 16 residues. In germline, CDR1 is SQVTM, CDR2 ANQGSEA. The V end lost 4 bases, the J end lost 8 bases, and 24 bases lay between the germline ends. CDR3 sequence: CSVVPGVEKGWDEQFF. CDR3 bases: TGCAGCGTTGTCCCGGGTGTCGAAAAAGGCTGGGATGAGCAGTTCTTC.

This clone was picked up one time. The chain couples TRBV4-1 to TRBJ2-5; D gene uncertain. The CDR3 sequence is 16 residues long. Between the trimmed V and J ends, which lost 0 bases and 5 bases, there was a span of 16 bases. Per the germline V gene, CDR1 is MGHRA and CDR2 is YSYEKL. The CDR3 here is CASSQDRVNGWETQYF. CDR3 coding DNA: TGCGCCAGCAGCCAAGATCGGGTCAACGGTTGGGAGACCCAGTACTTC.

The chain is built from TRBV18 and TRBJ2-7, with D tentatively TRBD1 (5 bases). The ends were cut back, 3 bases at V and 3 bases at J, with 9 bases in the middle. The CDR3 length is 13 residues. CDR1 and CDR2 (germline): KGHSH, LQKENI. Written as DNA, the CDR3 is TGTGCCAGCTCACCCCTACAGGACTACGAGCAGTACTTC. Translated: CASSPLQDYEQYF.